The entry below gives a single T cell receptor beta chain sequence along with its context. Its target is unknown. The source of the sample is a study of Tregs in tolerant kidney transplant recipients. Produced via immunoSEQ multiplex PCR; TCRdb's table is partial and in-frame only. The sample holds roughly 70,000 clones, about 83% seen once. Unstimulated Tregs (CD4+CD25+CD127-) and CD4+CD25- non-Tregs were sorted from PBMCs. Whole-study findings and limits: The small number of patients limits these findings pending further validation. Expanding Tregs on activated donor B cells appeared to best identify donor-specific TCRbeta clones. Biological reproducibility was not directly addressed, but technical replication error appeared minimal.

The germline V gene has CDR1 DFQATT and CDR2 SNEGSKA (reference sequence). This CDR3 is 11 amino acids long. The V gene lost 1 base and the J gene lost 5 bases, with 5 bases spanning the gap. This sequence joins TRBV20-1 and TRBJ2-5; D is unresolved. The receptor was isolated from a human donor in good health. The sequenced material came from CD4+ T cells from blood. For the CDR3, the DNA is TGCAGTGCTAGAGCCGGCGAGACCCAGTACTTC. Translating gives CSARAGETQYF.